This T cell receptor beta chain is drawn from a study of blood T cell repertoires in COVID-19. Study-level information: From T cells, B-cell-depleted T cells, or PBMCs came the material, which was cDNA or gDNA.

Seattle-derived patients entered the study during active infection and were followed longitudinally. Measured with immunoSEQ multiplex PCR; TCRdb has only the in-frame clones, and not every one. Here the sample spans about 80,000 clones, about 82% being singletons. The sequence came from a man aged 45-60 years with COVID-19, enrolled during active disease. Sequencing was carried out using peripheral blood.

The CDR3 is CASLAGTSGELFF. CDR3 coding DNA: TGTGCCAGCCTAGCGGGAACGTCCGGGGAGCTGTTTTTT. V gene TRBV28 combines with J gene TRBJ2-2, with TRBD2 identical over 9 bases. With V trimmed by 8 bases and J by 6 bases, 4 bases remained unmatched. Germline V lookup: CDR1 MDHEN, CDR2 SYDVKM. This CDR3 contains 13 residues.